These T cell receptor beta chains were read from a single sample in a study of T cells after somatic rescue of genetic block. The protocol was immunoSEQ multiplex PCR, while the TCRdb copy is restricted to in-frame clones and leaves out a portion. The sample shows about 15,000 clones, 60% to 75% of them seen only once. Sequencing was performed on peripheral blood mononuclear cells (PBMCs). The receptors originated from a man aged 18 to 35. The CDR3 runs from the conserved cysteine through the conserved F or W. D genes are given only for firm matches. Clone size is stated in some rows and not others, as once, few, many or a class when expanded.

J | V | size | D | DNA | CDR3
TRBJ2-7 | TRBV30 | . | . | TGTGCCTCCCGGACTCTGAACTCCTACGAGCAGTACTTC | CASRTLNSYEQYF
TRBJ2-1 | TRBV9 | . | . | TGTGCCAGCACCCCCCGGGATTCCTACTGGGATGAGCAGTTCTTC | CASTPRDSYWDEQFF
TRBJ2-7 | TRBV19 | . | . | TGTGCACTCCTCCATTACGAGCAGTACTTC | CALLHYEQYF
TRBJ2-3 | TRBV18 | . | TRBD2 | TGTGCCAGCTCACCAATACTAGCGGGAGTGGGCACAGATACGCAGTATTTT | CASSPILAGVGTDTQYF
TRBJ2-3 | TRBV19 | . | . | TGTGCCAGTAGTACCTCCCAAGGGGCAGATACGCAGTATTTT | CASSTSQGADTQYF
TRBJ2-7 | TRBV18 | few | . | TGTGCCAGCTCCCGGACCTCTTCCTACGAGCAGTACTTC | CASSRTSSYEQYF
TRBJ1-3 | TRBV9 | . | . | TGTGCCAGCAGCGCGACAGACTCTGGAAACACCATATATTTT | CASSATDSGNTIYF
TRBJ1-2 | TRBV19 | . | . | TGTGCCAGTAGTATCTCCTACAGGGCCGGCTACACCTTC | CASSISYRAGYTF
TRBJ1-5 | TRBV30 | . | . | TGTGCCTGGAGATCTAGGGGCAATCAGCCCCAGCATTTT | CAWRSRGNQPQHF
TRBJ2-7 | TRBV11-2 | . | TRBD2 | TGTGCCAGCAGTATCCTAGCGGGGAGCTCCTACGAGCAGTACTTC | CASSILAGSSYEQYF
TRBJ1-6 | TRBV28 | . | . | TGTGCCAGCAGTATTGAAGCGGCCTCACCCCTCCACTTT | CASSIEAASPLHF
TRBJ1-5 | TRBV28 | . | . | TGTGCCAGCAGTTATACCGGGACCAATCAGCCCCAGCATTTT | CASSYTGTNQPQHF
TRBJ2-7 | TRBV10-3 | . | . | TGTGCCATCAGTGATAAGGGGGGGGGCTCCTACGAGCAGTACTTC | CAISDKGGGSYEQYF
TRBJ2-7 | TRBV13 | . | . | TGTGCCAGCAGCTTACGAGGGATTTCTAATTACGAGCAGTACTTC | CASSLRGISNYEQYF
TRBJ1-1 | TRBV30 | . | TRBD1 | TGTGCCTGGAGCCCGACAGGGACGGGGGCTTTCTTT | CAWSPTGTGAFF
TRBJ2-3 | TRBV19 | . | TRBD1 | TGTGCCAGTAGTCCCTGGACAGGGAGCACAGATACGCAGTATTTT | CASSPWTGSTDTQYF
TRBJ2-3 | TRBV5-1 | . | TRBD2 | TGCGCCAGCAGCTTTAGCGGGAGTACGCAGTATTTT | CASSFSGSTQYF
TRBJ2-7 | TRBV11-2 | . | TRBD1 | TGTGCCAGCAGCTTAGTCTGGACAGGGCTATCTTCCTACGAGCAGTACTTC | CASSLVWTGLSSYEQYF
TRBJ2-1 | TRBV7-3 | few | . | TGTGCCAGCAGCCCCTTTCAGGGAAATGAGCAGTTCTTC | CASSPFQGNEQFF
TRBJ2-1 | TRBV5-1 | . | . | TGCGCCAGCAGCTCTGGGGTTTCCAATGAGCAGTTCTTC | CASSSGVSNEQFF
TRBJ2-7 | TRBV4-1 | once | TRBD1 | TGCGCCAGCAGACATGTGGAACTCGGGACAGCGATTTTC | CASRHVELGTAIF
TRBJ2-7 | TRBV6-5 | . | . | TGTGCCAGCAGTTACTCTGGAGGGACCTACGAGCAGTACTTC | CASSYSGGTYEQYF
TRBJ1-1 | TRBV7-6 | many | . | TGTGCCAGCAGCCAGACTAAGGGGAAGGACACTGAAGCTTTCTTT | CASSQTKGKDTEAFF
TRBJ2-3 | TRBV5-1 | once | . | TGCGCCAGCAGCTTAGGGAGAGTCACAGATACGCAGTATTTT | CASSLGRVTDTQYF
TRBJ1-2 | TRBV5-6 | . | . | TGTGCCAGCAGCTTGTATCCGGTATATGACTACACCTTC | CASSLYPVYDYTF
TRBJ2-1 | TRBV19 | . | TRBD2 | TGTGCCAGTACTTTAGCGGGGGCCTCCTACAATGAGCAGTTCTTC | CASTLAGASYNEQFF
TRBJ2-7 | TRBV11-2 | . | TRBD1 | TGTGCCAGCAGCCTAGCCGGGCAGGGGGCCTACGAGCAGTACTTC | CASSLAGQGAYEQYF
TRBJ2-5 | TRBV11-2 | . | . | TGTGCCAGCAGCTTTCTAGCAAAGACCCAGTACTTC | CASSFLAKTQYF
TRBJ1-4 | TRBV18 | . | . | TGTGCCAGCTCACCAACCAGGGGAACAACTAATGAAAAACTGTTTTTT | CASSPTRGTTNEKLFF
TRBJ1-2 | TRBV7-9 | . | TRBD1 | TGTGCCAGCAGCTTAGAACAGGGGGCCTTAGACTATGGCTACACCTTC | CASSLEQGALDYGYTF
TRBJ2-5 | TRBV6-5 | . | . | TGTGCCAGCAGCCCCCCCAGGTGGCGGGAGACCCAGTACTTC | CASSPPRWRETQYF
TRBJ1-2 | TRBV5-4 | . | . | TGTGCCAGCAGCTTGGACGGCAGCTATGGCTACACCTTC | CASSLDGSYGYTF
TRBJ2-3 | TRBV7-2 | . | . | TGTGCCAGCAGCTTAAATATATTAGATACGCAGTATTTT | CASSLNILDTQYF
TRBJ2-3 | TRBV6-1 | . | TRBD1 | TGTGCCAGCAGTGATCGGGTCCACAGGGGGCGTGAGGATACGCAGTATTTT | CASSDRVHRGREDTQYF
TRBJ1-1 | TRBV9 | few | . | TGTGCCAGCAGCGTAGGAACGGGGGGCACTGAAGCTTTCTTT | CASSVGTGGTEAFF
TRBJ2-5 | TRBV5-1 | . | . | TGCGCCAGCAGCTCGGTTCCCTGGGAGACCCAGTACTTC | CASSSVPWETQYF
TRBJ2-7 | TRBV2 | . | TRBD1 | TGTGCCAGCAGTGGACAGGGGGTTAGAGGCTACGAGCAGTACTTC | CASSGQGVRGYEQYF
TRBJ1-6 | TRBV30 | . | . | TGTGCCTGGTCGACCGTCGGGAGATCCTATAATTCACCCCTCCACTTT | CAWSTVGRSYNSPLHF
TRBJ2-7 | TRBV6-6 | . | TRBD1 | TGTGCCAGCAGACCCTCCGGGACAGGGGGCTACGAGCAGTACTTC | CASRPSGTGGYEQYF
TRBJ2-4 | TRBV10-2 | medium-sized | TRBD1 | TGCGCCAGCATGGACAGGGTAGCCAAAAACATTCAGTACTTC | CASMDRVAKNIQYF
TRBJ2-7 | TRBV5-5 | . | . | TGTGCCAGCAGCTTGGATCTACGTGGGGGATCCTACGAGCAGTACTTC | CASSLDLRGGSYEQYF
TRBJ2-7 | TRBV19 | medium-sized | TRBD1 | TGTGCCAGTAGCGAACAGGGGGCCTCTCCCTACGAGCAGTACTTC | CASSEQGASPYEQYF
TRBJ2-4 | TRBV7-2 | . | . | TGTGCCAGCAGCTCGGCTGGAAACATTCAGTACTTC | CASSSAGNIQYF
TRBJ2-1 | TRBV19 | . | TRBD2 | TGTGCCAGTAGTATCCTAGCGGGAAATAAAATCTCCTACAATGAGCAGTTCTTC | CASSILAGNKISYNEQFF
TRBJ2-7 | TRBV5-1 | once | . | TGCGCCAGCAGCCGGGTGGCGCATCCCTACGAGCAGTACTTC | CASSRVAHPYEQYF
TRBJ2-7 | TRBV19 | medium-sized | . | TGTGCCAGTAGTATCCTCCGGGCCGGTTCCTACGAGCAGTACTTC | CASSILRAGSYEQYF
TRBJ2-7 | TRBV27 | few | TRBD2 | TGTGCCAGCAGTTTATACCCCACGGCTAGCGGCTACGAGCAGTACTTC | CASSLYPTASGYEQYF
TRBJ2-5 | TRBV5-1 | . | . | TGCGCCAGCAGCGACGGGGCACTCCAAGAGACCCAGTACTTC | CASSDGALQETQYF
TRBJ2-7 | TRBV19 | . | . | TGTGCCAGTTCTTCCCCTGCTTCCTCCTACGAGCAGTACTTC | CASSSPASSYEQYF
TRBJ2-1 | TRBV7-9 | few | TRBD2 | TGTGCCAGCAGCTTAGTAGGGACTAGCGGGAGCAGGGTGAATGAGCAGTTCTTC | CASSLVGTSGSRVNEQFF
TRBJ1-2 | TRBV5-6 | . | . | TGTGCCAGCAGCTTAATGGGGGCACGGACTAACTATGGCTACACCTTC | CASSLMGARTNYGYTF
TRBJ1-3 | TRBV30 | . | . | TGTGCCTGGAGGGCATCTGGAAACACCATATATTTT | CAWRASGNTIYF